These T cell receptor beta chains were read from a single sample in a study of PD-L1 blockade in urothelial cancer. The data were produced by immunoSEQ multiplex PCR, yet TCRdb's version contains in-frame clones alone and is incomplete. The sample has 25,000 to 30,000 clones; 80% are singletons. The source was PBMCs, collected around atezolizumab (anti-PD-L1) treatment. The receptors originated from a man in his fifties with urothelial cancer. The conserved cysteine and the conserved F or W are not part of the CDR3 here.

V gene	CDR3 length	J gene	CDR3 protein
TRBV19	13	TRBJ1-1	ASSRPGGAGTEAF
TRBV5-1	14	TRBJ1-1	ASSLTSGGSYTEAF
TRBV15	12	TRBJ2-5	ATSNPGGPGAQY
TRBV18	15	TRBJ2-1	ASSPLAPGQSYNEQF
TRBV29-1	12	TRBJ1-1	SVAERTAFLGAF
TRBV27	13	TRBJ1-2	ASSSAQQGEYGYT
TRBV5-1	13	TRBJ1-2	ASSSGTGSWDGYT
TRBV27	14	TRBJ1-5	ASRRGDRVGNQPQH
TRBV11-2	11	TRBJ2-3	ASSPAPGFTQY
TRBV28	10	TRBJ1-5	ASRSGIQPQH
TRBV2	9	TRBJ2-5	ASVQKETQY
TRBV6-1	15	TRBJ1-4	ASSGRDRGQSNEKLF
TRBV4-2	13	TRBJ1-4	ASSQDGTGGEKLF
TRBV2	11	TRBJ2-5	ASIGTGQETQY
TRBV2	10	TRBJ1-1	ASRGDGAEAF
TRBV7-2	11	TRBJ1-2	ASSLQANYGYT
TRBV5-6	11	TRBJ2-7	ASSRDRGHEQY
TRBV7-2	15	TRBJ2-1	ASSLVRLAGPWNEQF
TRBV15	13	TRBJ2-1	ATSGSRDSYNEQF
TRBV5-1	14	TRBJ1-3	ASSQGGGGSGNTIY
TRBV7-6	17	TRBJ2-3	ASSLDEISSGGATDTQY
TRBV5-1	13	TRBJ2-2	ASSLGGERTGELF
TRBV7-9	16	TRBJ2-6	ASSLGGRPISGANVLT
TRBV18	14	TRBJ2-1	ASSPPTRGPYNEQF
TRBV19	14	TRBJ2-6	ASSIIDLAGANVLT
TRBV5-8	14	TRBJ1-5	ASSLYGVQSNQPQH
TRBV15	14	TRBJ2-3	ATSRDYTGDTDTQY